This TCR beta chain was captured in a study of blood T cell repertoires in COVID-19. The wider study: Samples of COVID-19 (acute and convalescent) were obtained from the United States, Italy and Spain. Sample material is recorded as cDNA or gDNA derived from T cells, B-cell-depleted T cells, or PBMCs.

Authors' analysis steps: Amplification of reference gene primers provided the estimated nucleated cell counts. Here immunoSEQ multiplex PCR was the method, and the copy in TCRdb shows in-frame clones only, minus some. V, J and clone size reflect that table, while D and trimming were determined from the DNA. The data contain 350,000 to 450,000 clones, 70% to 90% of them singletons. The CDR3 loop spans 19 amino acids. Trimming took 0 bases from V and 0 from J, leaving 18 bases between them. CDR1 is SGHTA, CDR2 FQGNSA, per germline. Recruited during active infection, patients (from Seattle) were subsequently followed longitudinally.

The clonotype originates from a woman aged 55-69 years with COVID-19, enrolled during active disease. Sequenced sample: peripheral blood. This chain uses TRBV7-2 with TRBJ2-1; D unclear. The CDR3 here is CASSLARSWAPSSYNEQFF. The CDR3 nucleotides read TGTGCCAGCAGCTTAGCTAGATCGTGGGCTCCGAGCTCCTACAATGAGCAGTTCTTC.